A single sample is the source of the 21 T cell receptor beta chains below, sequenced in a study of identical twins. A single record per CDR3 protein comes from TCRdb applying MiXCR to the 5' RACE reads. The repertoire includes hundreds of thousands of distinct CDR3 sequences, 15% to 20% of them detected once, and under 15% sits in the top ten. The data also belong to a second study, concerning T cells expressing NK-cell markers.

The sequenced sample consisted of PBMCs. The receptors derive from a woman in her late teens or twenties in good health.

There are many counts of this clonotype. J is TRBJ1-5 and V is TRBV7-2, with a weak D call TRBD1 (6 bases). Trimming took off 8 bases at V and 5 bases at J, with 22 bases between the two ends. Germline CDR1 reads SGHTA; CDR2 reads FQGNSA. The CDR3 spans 16 residues. The CDR3 spells CASLYGGGAGDQPQHF. CDR3 bases: TGTGCCAGCCTCTACGGGGGGGGGGCCGGAGATCAGCCCCAGCATTTT.

J is TRBJ2-5 and V is TRBV3-1; 8 bases align to TRBD1. The CDR3 consists of 15 residues. V shed 3 bases, J shed 3 bases, and the junction held 6 bases outside the gene matches. From germline, CDR1 is LGHDT and CDR2 YNNKEL (reference sequence). The CDR3, as DNA: TGTGCCAGCAGCCACACCCAGGGGGCAGAAGAGACCCAGTACTTC. Translating it yields CASSHTQGAEETQYF.

This chain uses TRBV12-2 with TRBJ2-7; the D call TRBD1 from the table was never checked on the DNA. TRBV12-2 counts as a pseudogene. The CDR3 consists of 16 residues. DNA of the CDR3: TGTGCAAGTCGCTTAGCGCGAGGGAACAGGAACTACGAGCAGTACTTC. Its protein product is CASRLARGNRNYEQYF.

This clonotype was seen a few times. This chain links TRBV5-1 with TRBJ2-5, with 7 nucleotides matching TRBD1. The CDR3 spans 14 residues. Per the germline V gene, CDR1 is SGHRS and CDR2 is YFSETQ. J was trimmed by 2 bases and V by 3 bases; bases with no gene match: 4. This CDR3 is CASSWDSNQETQYF. The CDR3 DNA is TGCGCCAGCAGCTGGGACAGCAATCAAGAGACCCAGTACTTC. Filled out from reference TRBV5-1 and TRBJ2-5, the complete variable domain reads KAGVTQTPRYLIKTRGQQVTLSCSPISGHRSVSWYQQTPGQGLQFLFEYFSETQRNKGNFPGRFSGRQFSNSRSEMNVSTLELGDSALYLCASSWDSNQETQYFGPGTRLLVL.

In its sample, this clonotype was seen a few times. The chain has TRBV20-1 and TRBJ2-7, with D tentatively TRBD2 (5 bases). The ends were cut back, 2 bases at V and 5 bases at J, with 16 bases in the middle. This CDR3 is 14 amino acids long. CDR1 and CDR2 (germline): DFQATT, SNEGSKA (reference sequence). CDR3 residues: CSARSPRGTDEQYF. CDR3 nucleotides: TGCAGTGCTAGAAGTCCCCGGGGTACCGACGAGCAGTACTTC.

The sample holds a few counts of this clonotype. The DNA for the CDR3 is TGTGCCATCAGCCCCATGGAGCAAGGGCTTTACCAGCAGTACTTC. Its translation: CAISPMEQGLYQQYF. The rearrangement joins TRBV10-3 to TRBJ2-7; D remains ambiguous. This CDR3 comprises 15 residues. V was pared by 6 bases and J by 8 bases, with 23 bases between. Germline CDR1 is ENHRY and CDR2 is SYGVKD.

The rearrangement links TRBV20-1 to TRBJ2-3; 8 positions match TRBD2. Unmatched junction bases numbered 6, after V lost 4 bases and J lost 3 bases. CDR3 length: 14 amino acids. Germline V gene lookup returns CDR1 DFQATT and CDR2 SNEGSKA (reference sequence). DNA of the CDR3: TGCAGTGCTATAAGACGGGAGGGGACAGATACGCAGTATTTT. Its protein is CSAIRREGTDTQYF.

There are a few counts of this clonotype. J is TRBJ2-7 and V is TRBV6-5; the D gene is possibly TRBD1 (6 bases). The CDR3 contains 15 residues. V was cut by 4 bases and J by 5 bases, with 18 bases left in between. Germline CDR1 reads MNHEY; CDR2 reads SVGAGI. The CDR3 sequence is CASSFTGHSFHEQYF. CDR3 DNA sequence: TGTGCCAGCAGTTTCACGGGACACTCGTTCCACGAGCAGTACTTC.

In this sample, this clonotype turned up a few times. The genes are TRBV9 and TRBJ2-7; D is undetermined. The CDR3 extends over 13 amino acids. Per the germline V gene, CDR1 is SGDLS and CDR2 is YYNGEE. The V end was cut by 0 bases, the J end by 6 bases, with 10 bases between. The CDR3 reads CASSVGDPSEQYF. DNA for the CDR3: TGTGCCAGCAGCGTAGGAGACCCCTCCGAGCAGTACTTC.

The V gene is TRBV3-1, the J gene TRBJ1-2, with TRBD1 identical over 7 bases. After removal of 4 bases from V and 4 bases from J, the junction contained 6 bases not matched to a gene. This CDR3 contains 14 residues. Germline V gene lookup returns CDR1 LGHDT and CDR2 YNNKEL (reference sequence). The CDR3 sequence: CASSRGQFSYGYTF. The CDR3 DNA reads as TGTGCCAGCAGCCGGGGACAGTTCTCCTATGGCTACACCTTC. Using reference TRBV3-1 and TRBJ1-2 for the parts outside the CDR3, the full variable domain is DTAVSQTPKYLVTQMGNDKSIKCEQNLGHDTMYWYKQDSKKFLKIMFSYNNKELIINETVPNRFSPKSPDKAHLNLHINSLELGDSAVYFCASSRGQFSYGYTFGSGTRLTVV.

This clonotype was counted ten times or more. This chain uses TRBV12-3 or TRBV12-4 with TRBJ2-7; 7 bases agree with TRBD1. V trimming: 1 base; J trimming: 5 bases; junction bases outside the gene matches: 5. The CDR3 loop spans 14 amino acids. DNA of the CDR3: TGTGCCAGCAGTTTAGGACAGGGTGTCGACGAGCAGTACTTC. Amino acid sequence: CASSLGQGVDEQYF.

The chain employs TRBV12-3 or TRBV12-4 and TRBJ2-7; TRBD1 agrees at 7 bases. This CDR3 spans 19 amino acids. With V trimmed by 3 bases and J by 3 bases, 20 bases remained unmatched. CDR3 in amino acids: CASSFSNLSRTGAYYEQYF. In DNA, the CDR3 is TGTGCCAGCAGTTTTAGTAACTTGTCACGGACAGGAGCATACTACGAGCAGTACTTC.

This sequence joins TRBV6-1 and TRBJ2-7, with TRBD2 matching 10 bases. Germline CDR1 reads MNHNS; CDR2 reads SASEGT. This CDR3 comprises 14 residues. Germline trimming cut 7 bases from V and 2 bases from J; bases unmatched to any gene: 5. CDR3 bases: TGTGCCAGCACTACTAGCGGGGCACCCTACGAGCAGTACTTC. This gives the protein CASTTSGAPYEQYF.

This clonotype was counted ten times or more. In DNA form, the CDR3 reads TGTGCCAGCAGCTTACTAGCGGGCACAGATACGCAGTATTTT. Residues: CASSLLAGTDTQYF. The rearrangement links TRBV7-2 to TRBJ2-3; 7 bases are shared with TRBD2. The CDR3 totals 14 residues. V was pared by 2 bases and J by 1 base, with 0 bases of the junction left unmatched. CDR1 is SGHTA, CDR2 FQGNSA, per germline.

This clonotype occurred a few times. The chain employs TRBV28 and TRBJ1-1; D is uncertain. CDR1 MDHEN and CDR2 SYDVKM come from the germline V gene. This CDR3 region has 11 residues. The V end was cut by 3 bases, the J end by 8 bases, with 7 bases between. CDR3 amino acids: CASSFLLEAFF. As DNA, the CDR3 is TGTGCCAGCAGTTTTCTACTCGAAGCTTTCTTT.

This clonotype has a count of ten or more. The chain couples TRBV12-3 or TRBV12-4 to TRBJ1-2, with unresolved D. Trimming shortened V by 0 bases and J by 10 bases, and 9 bases separated the two germline ends. The CDR3 covers 12 residues. The CDR3 DNA reads TGTGCCAGCAGTTTAGCCCGCGAAGTCTACACCTTC. Protein: CASSLAREVYTF.

A few counts support this clonotype. The rearrangement joins TRBV12-3 or TRBV12-4 to TRBJ1-1, with D tentatively TRBD1 (6 bases). Between the trimmed V and J ends, which lost 7 bases and 5 bases, there was a span of 14 bases. There are 13 residues in the CDR3. CDR3 in amino acids: CASTLGAATEAFF. The CDR3, as DNA: TGTGCCAGCACCTTGGGGGCAGCTACTGAAGCTTTCTTT.

V is TRBV6-2 or TRBV6-3 and J is TRBJ2-1; no reliable D call. In germline, CDR1 is MNHEY, CDR2 SVGEGT. V shed 1 base and J shed 8 bases, with 3 bases lying between them. CDR3 length equals 11 residues. CDR3 loop: CASSYFHEQFF. As DNA, the CDR3 is TGTGCCAGCAGTTACTTCCATGAGCAGTTCTTC.

The chain employs TRBV11-2 and TRBJ2-3, with a weak D call TRBD1 (6 bases). V dropped 4 bases and J dropped 2 bases, with 22 bases sitting between them. The germline V gene has CDR1 SGHAT and CDR2 FQNNGV. The CDR3 loop spans 18 amino acids. This CDR3 reads CASSSTSDYLGATDTQYF. The CDR3 nucleotides are TGTGCCAGCAGCTCAACCTCTGACTACCTGGGGGCCACAGATACGCAGTATTTT.

This clonotype showed up just a few times. The rearrangement joins TRBV12-3 or TRBV12-4 to TRBJ1-1; no clear D gene. The CDR3 extends over 15 amino acids. The V gene lost 5 bases and the J gene lost 8 bases, with 21 bases spanning the gap. CDR3 sequence: CASSETTWAVVEAFF. The DNA for the CDR3 is TGTGCCAGCAGTGAAACGACATGGGCCGTGGTAGAAGCTTTCTTT.

The chain links TRBV25-1 to TRBJ2-5; D not resolved. Trimming shortened V by 3 bases and J by 4 bases, and 9 bases separated the two germline ends. The CDR3 has 13 residues. Germline CDR1 is MGHDK and CDR2 is SYGVNS. The CDR3 loop is CASSDPVPETQYF. CDR3 in DNA: TGTGCCAGCAGTGACCCCGTTCCAGAGACCCAGTACTTC.